The rows below give T cell receptor beta chains drawn from one sample of a study of cytomegalovirus exposure and HLA in healthy donors. Clones were sequenced by immunoSEQ multiplex PCR, and TCRdb holds only the in-frame ones, with some missing. This sample has about 85,000 clones; over 70% occur once, and the top ten carry approximately 29%. The sequencing sample was made of PBMCs. These receptors came from a man aged 45-65 years in good health and CMV-seropositive. The CDR3 runs from the conserved cysteine through the conserved F or W. D genes are given only for firm matches. Size is stated for part of the rows, as once, few or many counts, or as a class when the clone is expanded.

abundance	len	v_gene	j_gene	d_gene	CDR3nt	CDR3aa
-	14	TRBV5-4	TRBJ2-1	-	TGTGCCAGCAGCCGGGACTTTTCCTACAATGAGCAGTTCTTC	CASSRDFSYNEQFF
-	16	TRBV11-2	TRBJ2-1	TRBD2	TGTGCCAGCAGCCTGGGGGTGGGGCTAGCGGACAATGAGCAGTTCTTC	CASSLGVGLADNEQFF
-	16	TRBV10-2	TRBJ2-2	TRBD2	TGCGCCAGCAGTGTGGAGGGACTAGCGGGAGTCGGGGAGCTGTTTTTT	CASSVEGLAGVGELFF
-	11	TRBV2	TRBJ2-4	-	TGTGCCAGCACCGTACTCGGGTCTCAGTACTTC	CASTVLGSQYF
-	13	TRBV13	TRBJ1-1	-	TGTGCCAGCAGCTTAAACAGAAACACTGAAGCTTTCTTT	CASSLNRNTEAFF
-	12	TRBV7-8	TRBJ1-2	-	TGTGCCAGCAGCGCTGACCGGTGGACTCACACCTTC	CASSADRWTHTF
once	15	TRBV7-3	TRBJ2-2	-	TGTGCCAGCTCTCTTCTGGGAGGGAACACCGGGGAGCTGTTTTTT	CASSLLGGNTGELFF
-	13	TRBV6-9	TRBJ2-7	TRBD1	TGTGCCAGCAGTGGGGACAGGGAAGGAGAGCAGTACTTC	CASSGDREGEQYF
-	17	TRBV5-6	TRBJ2-1	-	TGTGCCAGCAGCTTGGCCTGGAGTGGGACATTATCGTATGAGCAGTTCTTC	CASSLAWSGTLSYEQFF
-	15	TRBV7-2	TRBJ2-5	-	TGTGCCAGCAGCCAGAGGGCGAGCTGGGGAGAGACCCAGTACTTC	CASSQRASWGETQYF
-	18	TRBV7-6	TRBJ2-7	TRBD1	TGTGCCAGCAGCTTAGCCGGACAGGGGGCGGGAGTCTCCTACGAGCAGTACTTC	CASSLAGQGAGVSYEQYF
-	15	TRBV7-2	TRBJ1-2	-	TGTGCCAGCAGCCCTTTGATGGGAGGGGGGGATGGCTACACCTTC	CASSPLMGGGDGYTF
-	11	TRBV30	TRBJ1-2	-	TGTGCCGAGGGTGGTAACTATGGCTACACCTTC	CAEGGNYGYTF
-	16	TRBV5-6	TRBJ2-1	TRBD2	TGTGCCAGCAGCTTGCCTCGACTAGCGGGCTACAATGAGCAGTTCTTC	CASSLPRLAGYNEQFF
-	15	TRBV16	TRBJ1-3	-	TGTGCCAGCAGCCAATCGACAGGCGCTGGAAACACCATATATTTT	CASSQSTGAGNTIYF
-	17	TRBV5-1	TRBJ1-3	TRBD1	TGCGCCAGCAGCTTGGAACGGCAGGGGGCAGCCGGAAACACCATATATTTT	CASSLERQGAAGNTIYF
-	13	TRBV29-1	TRBJ2-7	-	TGCAGCGCCCGATCACAGGGAACCTACGAGCAGTACTTC	CSARSQGTYEQYF
-	15	TRBV5-1	TRBJ1-1	-	TGCGCCAGCAGCTTGCAAGGGAGGCCGATCACTGAAGCTTTCTTT	CASSLQGRPITEAFF
-	16	TRBV11-2	TRBJ2-1	-	TGTGCCAGCAGACCCCCGGGACACCACCTTGACAATGAGCAGTTCTTC	CASRPPGHHLDNEQFF
-	14	TRBV27	TRBJ2-1	TRBD2	TGTGCCAGCAGTTTAATGAGCGGGAACAATGAGCAGTTCTTC	CASSLMSGNNEQFF
-	15	TRBV4-3	TRBJ2-3	-	TGCGCCAGCAGCTCGGTGGGGACTAGCACAGATACGCAGTATTTT	CASSSVGTSTDTQYF
-	15	TRBV27	TRBJ1-1	TRBD1	TGTGCCAGCAGTTTATACACAGGGGACTACACTGAAGCTTTCTTT	CASSLYTGDYTEAFF
-	10	TRBV20-1	TRBJ1-1	-	TGCAGTGCTAGAGGGCCGGAAGCTTTCTTT	CSARGPEAFF
few	14	TRBV29-1	TRBJ1-1	-	TGCAGCGTTGACGGAGGGGGAGGGGGAACTGAAGCTTTCTTT	CSVDGGGGGTEAFF
-	14	TRBV4-1	TRBJ2-5	TRBD2	TGCGCCAGCAGCCAACTGGGCGGGAGGGGGACCCAGTACTTC	CASSQLGGRGTQYF
-	13	TRBV30	TRBJ1-1	-	TGTGCCTGGACCCGAAAATGGGCCACTGAAGCTTTCTTT	CAWTRKWATEAFF
once	16	TRBV6-5	TRBJ2-1	-	TGTGCCAGCAGTTACTCGCGGGCCCCTCCCAGGAATGAGCAGTTCTTC	CASSYSRAPPRNEQFF
-	15	TRBV7-2	TRBJ2-7	-	TGTGCCAGCAGCCTTGATGGAGGGAGCTCCTACGAGCAGTACTTC	CASSLDGGSSYEQYF
-	17	TRBV6-1	TRBJ2-1	TRBD2	TGTGCCAGCAGTGTACTCGGGACTAGCGGGAGTTACAATGAGCAGTTCTTC	CASSVLGTSGSYNEQFF
-	12	TRBV30	TRBJ2-5	-	TGTGCCTGGGCCAGGGGCCAAGAGACCCAGTACTTC	CAWARGQETQYF
-	13	TRBV28	TRBJ2-7	-	TGTGCCAGCAGTTTTAGGGGGGGGAACGAGCAGTACTTC	CASSFRGGNEQYF
-	13	TRBV11-2	TRBJ2-2	-	TGTGCCAGCAGCTTAGATGTCTCCGGGGAGCTGTTTTTT	CASSLDVSGELFF
few	14	TRBV6-6	TRBJ2-1	-	TGTGCCAGCAGTCCCTGGACTGTTGGGAATGAGCAGTTCTTC	CASSPWTVGNEQFF
-	16	TRBV7-2	TRBJ1-5	-	TGTGCCAGCAGCTTACAACCCCGAACAAGCAATCAGCCCCAGCATTTT	CASSLQPRTSNQPQHF
-	15	TRBV6-4	TRBJ2-1	TRBD2	TGTGCCAGCAGTGACCTTAGCGGGAACCGGCATGAGCAGTTCTTC	CASSDLSGNRHEQFF
once	15	TRBV11-2	TRBJ2-1	-	TGTGCCAGCAACTTAGCCAGCGGCCATTACAATGAGCAGTTCTTC	CASNLASGHYNEQFF
-	15	TRBV5-8	TRBJ2-7	-	TGTGCCAGCAGCAGGCGGGACAGTGGGAGAATCGAGCAGTACTTC	CASSRRDSGRIEQYF
-	14	TRBV11-2	TRBJ2-1	-	TGTGCCAGCAGCGCAGGGACAAGCTACAATGAGCAGTTCTTC	CASSAGTSYNEQFF
-	15	TRBV4-2	TRBJ2-6	-	TGTGCCAGCAGCCGAACCAGCTCTGGGGCCAACGGCCTGACTTTC	CASSRTSSGANGLTF